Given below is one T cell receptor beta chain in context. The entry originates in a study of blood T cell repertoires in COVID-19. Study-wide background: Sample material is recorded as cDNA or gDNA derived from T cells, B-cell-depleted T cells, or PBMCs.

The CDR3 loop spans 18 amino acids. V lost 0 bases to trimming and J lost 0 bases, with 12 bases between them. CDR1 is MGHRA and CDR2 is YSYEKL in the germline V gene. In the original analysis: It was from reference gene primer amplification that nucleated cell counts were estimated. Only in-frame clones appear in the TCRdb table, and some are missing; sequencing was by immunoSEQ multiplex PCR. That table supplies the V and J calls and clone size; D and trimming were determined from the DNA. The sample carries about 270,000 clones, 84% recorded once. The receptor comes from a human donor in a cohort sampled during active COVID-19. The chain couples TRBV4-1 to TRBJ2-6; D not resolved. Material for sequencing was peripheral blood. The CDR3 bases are TGCGCCAGCAGCCAAGAGGGCATCCCCGGCTCTGGGGCCAACGTCCTGACTTTC. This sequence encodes CASSQEGIPGSGANVLTF.